The clone carrying this T cell receptor beta chain appeared a few times. As yet, its antigen is unknown. These data belong to a study of vaccination and CD4 T cells after COVID-19. The overall study: Everyone enrolled got two doses of BNT162b2 or mRNA-1273 vaccine. The study drew post-COVID samples a median 101 days after diagnosis (range 35 to 161).

The Oncomine TCR Beta short-read assay sequenced DNA from cultured CD4+ T cells. MiXCR, applied by TCRdb to the PCR reads, yields one record per CDR3 protein. The sample contains under 6,500 distinct CDR3 sequences, 46% of which appear only once. Findings and limits, study-wide: Recorded median SARS-CoV-2-reactive clonotype numbers increased from around 19 to 38 without reaching significance.

Treatment reported: approximately nine-day PBMC culture with coronavirus spike peptide pools or control peptides (ViraFEST assay). US Alpha, Beta and Delta variants postdated the positive PCR dates, which ran from March to December 2020. Trimming cost V 5 bases and J 7 bases; bases outside gene matches: 10. This CDR3 region has 17 residues. This chain connects TRBV12-3 or TRBV12-4 to TRBJ2-5, with TRBD2 identical over 16 bases. The source material was CD4+ T cells from blood, cultured in vitro. The sequence came from a human donor who had recovered from COVID-19. The CDR3 region has the DNA TGTGCCAGCAGTCCCGCTGGGACTAGCGGGGGGGCCGGGACCCAGTACTTC. This codes for CASSPAGTSGGAGTQYF.